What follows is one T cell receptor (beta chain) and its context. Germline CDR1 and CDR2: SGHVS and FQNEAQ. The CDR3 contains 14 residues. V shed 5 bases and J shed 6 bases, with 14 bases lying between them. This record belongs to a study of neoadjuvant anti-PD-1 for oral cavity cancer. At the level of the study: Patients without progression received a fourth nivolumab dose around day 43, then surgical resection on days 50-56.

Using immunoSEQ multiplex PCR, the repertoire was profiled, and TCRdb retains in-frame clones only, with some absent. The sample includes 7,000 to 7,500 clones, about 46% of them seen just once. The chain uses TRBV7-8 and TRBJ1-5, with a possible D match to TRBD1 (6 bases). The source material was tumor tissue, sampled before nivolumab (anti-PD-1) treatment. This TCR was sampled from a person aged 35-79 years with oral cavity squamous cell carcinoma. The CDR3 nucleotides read TGTGCCAGCAGCATCCAGGGGCAGAGTCAGCCCCAGCATTTT. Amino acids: CASSIQGQSQPQHF.